The subject of this entry is one TCR beta chain. The antigen is undetermined. Repertoires were generated with immunoSEQ multiplex PCR, while TCRdb's copy carries only in-frame clones and drops some. The sample yields 20,000 or so clones, approximately 84% seen once. The data belong to a study of OX40 agonist ivuxolimab in advanced cancers. Study-level information: Cancers in dose escalation were hepatocellular, melanoma, renal cell and head and neck. Antecedent anti-PD-1, anti-PD-L1 or anti-CTLA-4 therapy was permissible, with 30% to 50% having received some. Partial responses were achieved by three patients, of whom one had hepatocellular carcinoma and two had cutaneous melanoma. Findings and limits, study-wide: Among the lowest peripheral clonal expansion occurred in 0.1-3.0 mg/kg partial responders.

Trimming took 3 bases from V and 1 from J, leaving 11 bases between them. Germline V gives CDR1 SGHDT, CDR2 YYEEEE. The length of the CDR3 is 16 residues. V and J are TRBV5-6 and TRBJ1-6; possibly TRBD1 for D (5 bases). The source of this sequence is an adult with an advanced solid tumor such as melanoma, head and neck, liver or kidney cancer. Sequenced material: CD4+ or CD8+ T cells sorted from blood, taken in a trial of the OX40 agonist ivuxolimab. CDR3 DNA sequence: TGTGCCAGCAGCTACCAGGGAGGGTCCTATAATTCACCCCTCCACTTT. It is translated as CASSYQGGSYNSPLHF.